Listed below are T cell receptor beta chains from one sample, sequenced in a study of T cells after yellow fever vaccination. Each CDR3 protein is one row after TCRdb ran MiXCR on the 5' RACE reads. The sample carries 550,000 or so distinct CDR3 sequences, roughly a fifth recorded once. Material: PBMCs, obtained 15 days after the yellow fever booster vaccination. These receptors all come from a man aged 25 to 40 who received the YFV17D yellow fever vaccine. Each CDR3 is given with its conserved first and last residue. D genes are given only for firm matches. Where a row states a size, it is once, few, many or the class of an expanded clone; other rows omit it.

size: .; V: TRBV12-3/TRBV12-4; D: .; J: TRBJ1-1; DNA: TGTGCCAGCAGTTTGTTGGCGGGGGGCACTGAAGCTTTCTTT; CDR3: CASSLLAGGTEAFF
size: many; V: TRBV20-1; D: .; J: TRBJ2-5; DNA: TGCAGTGCTAGGCTTCTAGGGCAGAAAGGGACCCAGTACTTC; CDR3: CSARLLGQKGTQYF
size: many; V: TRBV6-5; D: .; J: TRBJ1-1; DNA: TGTGCCAGCAGTTACTACCCCGGGGGGAACACTGAAGCTTTCTTT; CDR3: CASSYYPGGNTEAFF
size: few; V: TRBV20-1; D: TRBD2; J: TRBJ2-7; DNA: TGCAGTGCTTCCCGGACTAGCTTTGATCGCTACGAGCAGTACTTC; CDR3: CSASRTSFDRYEQYF
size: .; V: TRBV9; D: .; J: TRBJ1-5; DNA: TGTGCCAGCAGCGTAGACGGCGGGAATCAGCCCCAGCATTTT; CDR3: CASSVDGGNQPQHF
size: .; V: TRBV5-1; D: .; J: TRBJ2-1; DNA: TGCGCCAGCAGCCCTTTTCGACCCGACGAGCAGTTCTTC; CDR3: CASSPFRPDEQFF
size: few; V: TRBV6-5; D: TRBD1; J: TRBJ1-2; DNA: TGTGCCAGCAGTTACGTCGGCAGGGGGAACTATGGCTACACCTTC; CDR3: CASSYVGRGNYGYTF
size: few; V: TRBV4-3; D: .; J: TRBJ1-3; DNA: TGCGCCAGCAGCCAAGACCTCGTCTCTGGAAACACCATATATTTT; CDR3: CASSQDLVSGNTIYF
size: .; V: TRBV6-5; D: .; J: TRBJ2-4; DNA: TGTGCCAGCCGCACCGGAGGTAGCATTCAGTACTTC; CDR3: CASRTGGSIQYF
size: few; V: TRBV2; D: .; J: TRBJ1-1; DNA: TGTGCCAGCAGCGACTCGAGAAGTTTGACTGAAGCTTTCTTT; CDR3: CASSDSRSLTEAFF
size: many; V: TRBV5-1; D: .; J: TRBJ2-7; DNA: TGCGCCAGCAGCTCCGGACAGTACGAGCAGTACTTC; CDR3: CASSSGQYEQYF
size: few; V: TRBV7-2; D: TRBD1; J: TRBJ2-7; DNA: TGTGCCAGCAGCTCCAGACAGGGGAGTTCCTACGAGCAGTACTTC; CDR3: CASSSRQGSSYEQYF
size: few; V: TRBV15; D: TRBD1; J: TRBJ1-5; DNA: TGTGCCACCAGCGTCACGGGACAGGTAAATCAGCCCCAGCATTTT; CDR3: CATSVTGQVNQPQHF
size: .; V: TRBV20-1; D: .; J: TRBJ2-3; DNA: TGCAGTGCTCGGGGGGCGGGTAGCACAGATACGCAGTATTTT; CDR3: CSARGAGSTDTQYF
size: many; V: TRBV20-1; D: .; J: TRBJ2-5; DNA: TGCAGTGCTAGAGACCCCCACGGAGAGACCCAGTACTTC; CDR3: CSARDPHGETQYF
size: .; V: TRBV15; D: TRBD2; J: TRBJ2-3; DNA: TGTGCCACCAGCGGACTAGCACGGGATACGCAGTATTTT; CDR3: CATSGLARDTQYF
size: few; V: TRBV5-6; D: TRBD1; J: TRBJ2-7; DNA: TGTGCCAGCAGCGGCCGGGACAGGCTATACGAGCAGTACTTC; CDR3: CASSGRDRLYEQYF
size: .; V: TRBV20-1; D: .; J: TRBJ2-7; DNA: TGCAGTGCTAGAGTAGGCTCTGCCCCGGGGGAGGAGCAGTACTTC; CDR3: CSARVGSAPGEEQYF
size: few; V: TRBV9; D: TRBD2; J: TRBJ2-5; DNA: TGTGCCAGCAGCGCAAACGAAGGGACTAGCGCCGTGGTCTTC; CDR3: CASSANEGTSAVVF
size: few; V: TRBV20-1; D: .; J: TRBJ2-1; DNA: TGCAGTGCTAGGGACGTCTTGGGGGTCAACAATGAGCAGTTCTTC; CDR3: CSARDVLGVNNEQFF
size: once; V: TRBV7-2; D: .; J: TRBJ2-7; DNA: TGTGCCAGCAGCGAACGAGGTGCCTACGAGCAGTACTTC; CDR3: CASSERGAYEQYF
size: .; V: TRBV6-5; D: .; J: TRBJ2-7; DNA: TGTGCCAGCAGTTACTCGGGCGGCAGCACCTACGAGCAGTACTTC; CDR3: CASSYSGGSTYEQYF